This entry lists 6 T cell receptor beta chains sequenced from one sample in a study of Ad26.COV2.S vaccination and SARS-CoV-2 variants. Treatment denoted: about 20 received Ad26.COV2.S at low or high dose, single or two shots; several received placebo; per-sample allocation not given. Sampling was performed 63 days after the first vaccine or placebo injection. Profiling relied on immunoSEQ multiplex PCR, and the TCRdb table lists in-frame clones only, not all of them. The repertoire holds over 400,000 clones, with less than 95% as singletons. The sequenced sample was peripheral blood, obtained in a trial of Ad26.COV2.S vaccine versus placebo. All receptors come from a person aged 18-65 years who received the Ad26.COV2.S COVID-19 vaccine or a placebo.

The rearrangement joins TRBV2 to TRBJ2-2, with 7 bases identical to TRBD1. The ends lost 1 base at V and 3 bases at J; junction bases unmatched: 8. Germline values: CDR1 SNHLY, CDR2 FYNNEI. This CDR3 is built from 17 residues. The CDR3 sequence is CASSEGRWDRDTGELFF. As DNA, the CDR3 is TGTGCCAGCAGTGAAGGGCGGTGGGACAGAGACACCGGGGAGCTGTTTTTT.

The rearrangement uses TRBV2 and TRBJ1-5, with a tentative D call TRBD1 (5 bases). The germline V gene encodes CDR1 SNHLY and CDR2 FYNNEI. With 0 bases removed from V and 1 base from J, the gap between germline ends came to 13 bases. The CDR3 is made up of 17 amino acids. CDR3 nucleotides: TGTGCCAGCAGTGAAGCGCTGGGGGGAGGGAGCAATCAGCCCCAGCATTTT. Translated: CASSEALGGGSNQPQHF.

The chain is built from TRBV2 and TRBJ2-7; D not certain. The CDR3 is 13 residues long. Germline CDR1 and CDR2: SNHLY and FYNNEI. V lost 3 bases and J 1 base, leaving 7 bases between the germline ends. The CDR3 DNA sequence: TGTGCCAGCAGTGACACACCTTCCTACGAGCAGTACTTC. Translated: CASSDTPSYEQYF.

The gene calls are TRBV28 and TRBJ2-7; the D gene is possibly TRBD1 (5 bases). This CDR3 has 14 amino acids. With 6 bases removed from V and 6 bases from J, the gap between germline ends came to 18 bases. The germline V gene has CDR1 MDHEN and CDR2 SYDVKM. CDR3 in amino acids: CASSSPPGFSEQYF. In DNA, the CDR3 is TGTGCCAGCAGCTCCCCCCCAGGGTTCTCCGAGCAGTACTTC.

V gene TRBV28 combines with J gene TRBJ1-2; 9 nucleotides line up with TRBD1. The CDR3 consists of 16 residues. J lost 4 bases, V lost 5 bases, and 11 bases had no gene match. Germline loops: CDR1 MDHEN, CDR2 SYDVKM. The CDR3 loop is CASSGTGRGFGYGYTF. CDR3 DNA sequence: TGTGCCAGCAGTGGGACAGGGAGGGGTTTCGGCTATGGCTACACCTTC.

There are a few counts of this clone. V usage is TRBV18 and J usage is TRBJ2-2; 9 bases align to TRBD1. CDR3 length: 15 residues. Per germline, CDR1 KGHSH and CDR2 LQKENI. The ends lost 3 bases at V and 1 base at J; junction bases unmatched: 0. This CDR3 is CASSPDRGNTGELFF. In DNA form, the CDR3 reads TGTGCCAGCTCACCGGACAGGGGGAACACCGGGGAGCTGTTTTTT.